This T cell receptor (beta chain) was sequenced in a study of cytomegalovirus exposure and HLA in healthy donors. V lost 6 bases and J 7 bases, leaving 14 bases between the germline ends. CDR3 length equals 13 residues. Germline values: CDR1 KGHSH, CDR2 LQKENI. PCR employed 60 Vbeta and 13 Jbeta primers. Measured with immunoSEQ multiplex PCR; TCRdb has only the in-frame clones, and not every one. The sample has some 200,000 clones; roughly 13% are singletons. The chain employs TRBV18 and TRBJ2-3; D perhaps matches TRBD2 (5 bases). The specimen was PBMCs. This TCR was sampled from a man aged 50-59 years in good health and CMV-seropositive. The CDR3 here is CASSANPGYTQYF. The CDR3 nucleotides are TGTGCCAGCTCCGCTAACCCGGGGTATACGCAGTATTTT. The full variable domain, in which reference TRBV18 and TRBJ2-3 provide the parts outside the CDR3, is NAGVMQNPRHLVRRRGQEARLRCSPMKGHSHVYWYRQLPEEGLKFMVYLQKENIIDESGMPKERFSAEFPKEGPSILRIQQVVRGDSAAYFCASSANPGYTQYFGPGTRLTVL.